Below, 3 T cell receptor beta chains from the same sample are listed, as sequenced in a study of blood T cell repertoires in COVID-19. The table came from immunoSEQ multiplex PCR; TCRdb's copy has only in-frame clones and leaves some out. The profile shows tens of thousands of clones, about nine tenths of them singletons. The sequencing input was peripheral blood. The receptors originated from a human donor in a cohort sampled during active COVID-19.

The CDR3 region is CASSHASGGNTEAFF. The CDR3 DNA sequence: TGCGCCAGCAGCCACGCATCAGGGGGGAACACTGAAGCTTTCTTT. The rearrangement links TRBV4-3 to TRBJ1-1; 7 bases map to TRBD1. This CDR3 region has 15 residues. Trimming took 3 bases from V and 1 from J; bases not matched to a gene: 5. CDR1 LGHNA and CDR2 YSLEER come from the germline V gene.

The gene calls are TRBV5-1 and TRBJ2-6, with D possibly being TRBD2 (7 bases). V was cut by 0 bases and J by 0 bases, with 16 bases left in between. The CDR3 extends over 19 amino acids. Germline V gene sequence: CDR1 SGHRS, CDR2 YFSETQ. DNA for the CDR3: TGCGCCAGCAGCTTGGAAAGCGGGACAAGCTTCTCTGGGGCCAACGTCCTGACTTTC. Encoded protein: CASSLESGTSFSGANVLTF.

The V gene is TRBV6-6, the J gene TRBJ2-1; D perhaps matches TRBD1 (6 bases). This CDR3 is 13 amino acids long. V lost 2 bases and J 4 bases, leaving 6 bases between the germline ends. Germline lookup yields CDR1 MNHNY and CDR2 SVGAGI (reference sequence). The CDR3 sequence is CASSYTGYNEQFF. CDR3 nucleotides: TGTGCCAGCAGTTACACAGGGTACAATGAGCAGTTCTTC.